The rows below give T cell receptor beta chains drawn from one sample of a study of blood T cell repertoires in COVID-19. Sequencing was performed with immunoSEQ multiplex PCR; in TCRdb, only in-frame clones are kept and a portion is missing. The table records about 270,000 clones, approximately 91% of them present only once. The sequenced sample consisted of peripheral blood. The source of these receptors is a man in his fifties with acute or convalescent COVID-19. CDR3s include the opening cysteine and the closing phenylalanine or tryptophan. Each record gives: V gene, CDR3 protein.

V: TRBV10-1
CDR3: CASSGSQGGGYTF

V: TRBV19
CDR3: CASSTSGHYGYTF

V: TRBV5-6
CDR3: CASSSGIQGALHF

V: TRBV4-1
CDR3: CASSQDMARQGVTEKLFF

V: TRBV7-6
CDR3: CASSLAQGSGEKLFF

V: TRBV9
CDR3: CASSVEASGGPGTDTQYF

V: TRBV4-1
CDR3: CASSQGPNRGANGYTF

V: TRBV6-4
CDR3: CASSDWDRGRQPQHF

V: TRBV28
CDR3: CASSSGQGPWEQYF

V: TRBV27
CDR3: CASRSSPGNYEQYF

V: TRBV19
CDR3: CAGGGGRNEKLFF

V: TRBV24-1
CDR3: CATRGDDRGYGYTF

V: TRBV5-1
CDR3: CASSLTGPPYEQYF

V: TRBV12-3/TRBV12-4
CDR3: CASSSLLPYGYTF

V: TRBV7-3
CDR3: CASSQGGAYNEQFF

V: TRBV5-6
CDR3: CASSLDTYNEQFF

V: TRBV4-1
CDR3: CASSHKGQGVETQYF

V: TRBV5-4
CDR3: CASSPNSQTMNTEAFF

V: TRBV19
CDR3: CASSPGQGQYYGYTF

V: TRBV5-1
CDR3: CASKKELAGTTGELFF

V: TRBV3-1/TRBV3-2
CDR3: CASSLRGQETQYF

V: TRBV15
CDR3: CATSRDSLRGRGLDEQFF

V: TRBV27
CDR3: CASSSPWGGVNTGELFF

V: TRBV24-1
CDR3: CATMPGTSSSDEQFF

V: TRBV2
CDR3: CASRGTSGAQETQYF

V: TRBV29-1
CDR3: CSVGRGAGGLQETQYF

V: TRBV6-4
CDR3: CASSETGFLGTEAFF

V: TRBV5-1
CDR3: CASSSTTGPSGNTIYF

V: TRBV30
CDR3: CAFKENTDTQYF

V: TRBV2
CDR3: CASTGDQRNSPLHF

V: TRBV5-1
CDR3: CASSLDAVGYEKLFF

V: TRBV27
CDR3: CASGYPTSGLSYNEQFF

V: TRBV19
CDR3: CASSIDRGHHYGYTF

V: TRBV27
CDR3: CASSLGRGRTNEKLFF